What follows are 11 T cell receptor beta chains derived from one specimen sequenced in a study of cytomegalovirus exposure and HLA in healthy donors. The PCR was carried out with 60 Vbeta primers and 13 Jbeta primers. Profiled with immunoSEQ multiplex PCR; TCRdb holds only in-frame clones, not every one. The sample yields fewer than 200,000 clones, roughly 85% seen once. The source material was PBMCs. The receptors here all came from a woman aged 45-65 years in good health and CMV-seronegative.

J is TRBJ2-7 and V is TRBV10-2, with a tentative D call TRBD1 (7 bases). Germline values: CDR1 WSHSY, CDR2 SAAADI. V gave up 5 bases and J gave up 2 bases, with 13 bases separating them. The CDR3 loop spans 14 amino acids. The CDR3 nucleotides are TGCGCCAGCAGTCGACCAGGGGGGCCCTACGAGCAGTACTTC. Residues: CASSRPGGPYEQYF.

The chain couples TRBV6-6 to TRBJ2-2; the D is unclear. This CDR3 comprises 12 residues. The V and J ends lost 6 bases and 1 base respectively, with 3 bases between them. CDR1 is MNHNY and CDR2 is SVGAGI in the germline V gene (reference sequence). DNA for the CDR3: TGTGCCAGCAGCCAGAACACCGGGGAGCTGTTTTTT. Translated, it gives CASSQNTGELFF.

The chain carries TRBV9 and TRBJ1-2; no reliable D call. The CDR3 spans 14 residues. CDR1 and CDR2 (germline): SGDLS, YYNGEE. V dropped 4 bases and J dropped 2 bases, with 12 bases sitting between them. CDR3 nucleotides: TGTGCCAGCAGCCCTCGGGGATCCAACTATGGCTACACCTTC. Translation gives CASSPRGSNYGYTF.

This chain links TRBV27 with TRBJ1-1, with D maybe TRBD1 (6 bases). The CDR3 is made up of 15 amino acids. Deletions cut 1 base from V and 6 bases from J, with 15 bases between. The V gene's germline CDR1 is MNHEY and CDR2 SMNVEV (reference sequence). The CDR3 here is CASSLFLGAGAEAFF. CDR3 bases: TGTGCCAGCAGTTTATTTCTGGGGGCGGGCGCTGAAGCTTTCTTT.

This rearrangement joins TRBV5-1 to TRBJ2-5; 8 nucleotides agree with TRBD2. Per the germline V gene, CDR1 is SGHRS and CDR2 is YFSETQ. The J segment lost 4 bases and the V segment lost 3 bases, leaving 8 bases of the junction unmatched. The CDR3 runs 15 residues. This CDR3 is CASSSNSGTSETQYF. The CDR3, as DNA: TGCGCCAGCAGCTCGAATAGCGGGACCTCAGAGACCCAGTACTTC.

The chain joins TRBV28 to TRBJ1-5, with TRBD1 matching over 8 bases. Per germline, CDR1 MDHEN and CDR2 SYDVKM. Trimming cost V 5 bases and J 0 bases; bases outside gene matches: 9. CDR3 size: 17 residues. Written as DNA, the CDR3 is TGTGCCAGCAGTCGGATCCAGGACAGGGCTAGCAATCAGCCCCAGCATTTT. It translates to CASSRIQDRASNQPQHF.

J is TRBJ1-6 and V is TRBV19; no clear D gene. The V and J ends lost 5 bases and 10 bases respectively, with 21 bases between them. Germline lookup yields CDR1 LNHDA and CDR2 SQIVND (reference sequence). The CDR3 runs to 16 residues. As DNA, the CDR3 is TGTGCCAGTAGTCCCTCTATGAGAGAAGCCGAATCACCCCTCCACTTT. Amino acids: CASSPSMREAESPLHF. Filled out from reference TRBV19 and TRBJ1-6, the complete variable domain reads DGGITQSPKYLFRKEGQNVTLSCEQNLNHDAMYWYRQDPGQGLRLIYYSQIVNDFQKGDIAEGYSVSREKKESFPLTVTSAQKNPTAFYLCASSPSMREAESPLHFGNGTRLTVT.

The chain combines TRBV27 with TRBJ2-6; possibly TRBD2 for D (5 bases). Looked up from germline, CDR1 is MNHEY and CDR2 is SMNVEV (reference sequence). There are 17 residues in the CDR3. V lost 5 bases and J lost 0, with 14 bases in between. The CDR3 region has the DNA TGTGCCAGCAGTAGACTACTAACGCCCTCTGGGGCCAACGTCCTGACTTTC. Translation gives CASSRLLTPSGANVLTF.

J is TRBJ1-2 and V is TRBV11-1; no reliable D call. The CDR3 length is 14 residues. Germline V gene sequence: CDR1 SGHAT, CDR2 FQDESV (reference sequence). V was cut by 3 bases and J by 0 bases, with 8 bases left in between. The CDR3 bases are TGTGCCAGCAGCTTCGGGAAGGCTAACTATGGCTACACCTTC. Translating it yields CASSFGKANYGYTF.

CDR3 DNA: TGTGCCAGCAGCGAGGGACAGGGGGTTTCTGCCTACGAGCAGTACTTC. Amino acid sequence: CASSEGQGVSAYEQYF. This rearrangement joins TRBV5-4 to TRBJ2-7; 11 bases are a match to TRBD1. V lost 4 bases and J lost 2; bases outside the gene matches: 8. This CDR3 contains 16 residues. Germline V gene sequence: CDR1 SGHNT, CDR2 YYREEE (reference sequence).

The V call is TRBV7-2, the J call TRBJ2-7; unclear D gene. Germline V gene data show CDR1 as SGHTA and CDR2 as FQGNSA. The V and J ends lost 2 bases and 1 base respectively, with 9 bases between them. This CDR3 contains 14 residues. The CDR3 DNA is TGTGCCAGCAGCTTATTGTCAGTTTCCTACGAGCAGTACTTC. Protein: CASSLLSVSYEQYF.